Below are 32 T cell receptor beta chains sequenced from a single sample in a study of blood T cell repertoires in COVID-19. Some clones are missing from TCRdb's copy, which holds only in-frame ones; the method was immunoSEQ multiplex PCR. The data contain approximately 220,000 clones, roughly 90% of them seen just once; the ten biggest clones take up roughly 4.5%. The sequenced sample consisted of PBMCs or T cells enriched from blood (not recorded which). The receptors stem from a woman in her 30s who had been exposed to COVID-19.

Here the CDR3 reads CASSLNGGGSYNEQFF. The CDR3 DNA reads TGTGCCAGCAGCTTAAATGGCGGGGGCTCCTACAATGAGCAGTTCTTC. The chain is built from TRBV7-3 and TRBJ2-1; 7 nucleotides line up with TRBD2. The V and J ends lost 1 base and 0 bases, in that order; junction bases with no gene match: 3. The germline V gene has CDR1 SGHTA and CDR2 FQGTGA. The CDR3 consists of 16 residues. Combining the CDR3 with reference TRBV7-3 and TRBJ2-1 gives the whole variable domain GAGVSQTPSNKVTEKGKYVELRCDPISGHTALYWYRQSLGQGPEFLIYFQGTGAADDSGLPNDRFFAVRPEGSVSTLKIQRTERGDSAVYLCASSLNGGGSYNEQFFGPGTRLTVL.

The gene calls are TRBV29-1 and TRBJ1-2; D may be TRBD1 (5 bases). Germline V gene lookup returns CDR1 SQVTM and CDR2 ANQGSEA. This CDR3 has 13 amino acids. V lost 0 bases, J lost 7 bases, and 12 bases lay in between. CDR3 sequence reads: CSVEDQGSAGYTF. In DNA, the CDR3 is TGCAGCGTTGAAGACCAGGGTTCGGCTGGCTACACCTTC. The full variable domain, its missing parts supplied by reference TRBV29-1 and TRBJ1-2, is SAVISQKPSRDICQRGTSLTIQCQVDSQVTMMFWYRQQPGQSLTLIATANQGSEATYESGFVIDKFPISRPNLTFSTLTVSNMSPEDSSIYLCSVEDQGSAGYTFGSGTRLTVV.

This clone appeared once. V is TRBV7-9 and J is TRBJ2-7; 7 positions agree with TRBD1. The germline gives CDR1 SEHNR, CDR2 FQNEAQ (reference sequence). The CDR3 spans 14 residues. Trimming removed 4 bases from V and 4 bases from J; junction bases left unmatched: 7. As DNA, the CDR3 is TGTGCCAGCAGCTCCCGGGACAGCAAGTACGAGCAGTACTTC. It codes for CASSSRDSKYEQYF.

The gene calls are TRBV18 and TRBJ1-2, with 7 positions matching TRBD1. The CDR3 extends over 13 amino acids. Trimming cost V 2 bases and J 7 bases; bases outside gene matches: 4. CDR1 and CDR2 from the germline V gene are KGHSH and LQKENI. CDR3 bases: TGTGCCAGCTCACCAGACAGGGCGGCTGGCTACACCTTC. Encoded protein: CASSPDRAAGYTF.

V usage is TRBV5-5 and J usage is TRBJ1-5; a weak D match, TRBD1 (5 bases). Looked up from germline, CDR1 is SGHKS and CDR2 is YYEKEE (reference sequence). Trimming removed 0 bases from V and 5 bases from J, with 12 bases in between. CDR3 size: 15 residues. The CDR3 loop reads CASSLGGDSYQPQHF. Written as DNA, the CDR3 is TGTGCCAGCAGCTTGGGGGGCGATTCGTATCAGCCCCAGCATTTT. Full variable domain (missing parts from reference TRBV5-5 and TRBJ1-5): DAGVTQSPTHLIKTRGQQVTLRCSPISGHKSVSWYQQVLGQGPQFIFQYYEKEERGRGNFPDRFSARQFPNYSSELNVNALLLGDSALYLCASSLGGDSYQPQHFGDGTRLSIL.

This rearrangement joins TRBV6-6 to TRBJ2-3; 7 bases line up with TRBD1. This CDR3 spans 13 amino acids. Looked up from germline, CDR1 is MNHNY and CDR2 is SVGAGI (reference sequence). The trim removed 2 bases at V and 5 bases at J, leaving 1 base unmatched. CDR3 protein: CASSYGTEDTQYF. CDR3 in DNA: TGTGCCAGCAGTTACGGGACAGAAGATACGCAGTATTTT.

The V and J genes are TRBV5-1 and TRBJ2-1; 10 bases align to TRBD2. Germline CDR1 is SGHRS and CDR2 is YFSETQ. The junction had 19 bases not matched to a gene; V was cut back by 9 bases and J by 13 bases. There are 15 residues in the CDR3. This chain's CDR3 is CATTDPTSGAHGQFF. The CDR3 nucleotides read TGCGCCACCACCGACCCCACTAGCGGGGCCCATGGACAGTTCTTC.

The CDR3 DNA reads TGTGCCATCAGTGGGACAGGGGTGGGTGAGCAGTTCTTC. Translating it yields CAISGTGVGEQFF. The chain has TRBV10-3 and TRBJ2-1, with 9 bases identical to TRBD1. The trim removed 4 bases at V and 9 bases at J, leaving 4 bases unmatched. This CDR3 contains 13 residues. CDR1 is ENHRY, CDR2 SYGVKD, per germline.

This chain connects TRBV9 to TRBJ1-3; 8 bases match TRBD1. This CDR3 has 17 residues. Germline lookup yields CDR1 SGDLS and CDR2 YYNGEE. The junction had 11 bases not matched to a gene; V was cut back by 4 bases and J by 2 bases. The CDR3 protein is CASSPYDRGEAGNTIYF. The CDR3 DNA follows: TGTGCCAGCAGCCCATACGACAGGGGCGAGGCTGGAAACACCATATATTTT.

CDR3 sequence: CASSLLASGKEETQYF. CDR3 nucleotide sequence: TGTGCCAGCAGCTTGTTGGCTAGCGGGAAGGAAGAGACCCAGTACTTC. The chain combines TRBV5-6 with TRBJ2-5; 9 nucleotides align to TRBD2. This CDR3 is 16 amino acids long. V lost 1 base to trimming and J lost 3 bases; unmatched junction nucleotides: 7. Germline assignment: CDR1 SGHDT and CDR2 YYEEEE.

V and J are TRBV29-1 and TRBJ1-2, with D perhaps matching TRBD1 (6 bases). Germline V CDR1 and CDR2: SQVTM, ANQGSEA. The CDR3 sequence is 14 residues long. The germline V and J ends were trimmed by 2 bases and 4 bases, with 14 bases remaining between them. The CDR3, as DNA: TGCAGCGTTGAACCTACGGGACACAGCTATGGCTACACCTTC. It is translated as CSVEPTGHSYGYTF.

J is TRBJ1-3 and V is TRBV27; D may be TRBD1 (5 bases). Germline V gene data show CDR1 as MNHEY and CDR2 as SMNVEV (reference sequence). This CDR3 comprises 16 residues. Between the trimmed V and J ends, which lost 2 bases and 2 bases, there was a span of 13 bases. DNA for the CDR3: TGTGCCAGCAGTTTAGGTCCAGGGAGGCCTGGAAACACCATATATTTT. Protein product: CASSLGPGRPGNTIYF.

This chain connects TRBV30 to TRBJ2-3; D may be TRBD2 (6 bases). The germline V gene has CDR1 GTSNPN and CDR2 SVGIG (reference sequence). V gave up 0 bases and J gave up 2 bases, with 12 bases separating them. The CDR3 extends over 15 amino acids. CDR3: CAWSVPGGITDTQYF. The CDR3 DNA sequence: TGTGCCTGGAGTGTACCCGGGGGAATCACAGATACGCAGTATTTT.

On this clone itself: Within the sample, other DNA sequences also encode this same CDR3. The rearrangement joins TRBV18 to TRBJ2-1, with D possibly TRBD2 on 6 matching bases. V was trimmed by 1 base and J by 0 bases, leaving 7 bases between them. Germline V gene lookup returns CDR1 KGHSH and CDR2 LQKENI. The CDR3 length is 15 residues. CDR3 coding DNA: TGTGCCAGCTCACCACTGGGGGGCTCCTACAATGAGCAGTTCTTC. It encodes CASSPLGGSYNEQFF.

This chain joins TRBV12-5 and TRBJ1-1, with TRBD1 as a possible D gene (6 bases). CDR3 length: 15 amino acids. V lost 2 bases to trimming and J lost 1 base, with 11 bases between them. CDR1 LGHNT and CDR2 FRNRAP come from the germline V gene. CDR3 residues: CASGLIGRGNTEAFF. CDR3 DNA sequence: TGTGCTAGTGGTTTGATTGGCAGGGGGAACACTGAAGCTTTCTTT.

The rearrangement links TRBV30 to TRBJ1-1, with 8 positions matching TRBD1. Trimming took 6 bases from V and 6 from J; bases not matched to a gene: 3. CDR1 GTSNPN and CDR2 SVGIG come from the germline V gene (reference sequence). The CDR3 runs 11 residues. In DNA, the CDR3 is TGTGCCTGTCAGGGGGCCCCTGAAGCTTTCTTT. Translation: CACQGAPEAFF.

The V call is TRBV29-1, the J call TRBJ2-2, with 7 bases that match TRBD1. Germline CDR1 SQVTM, CDR2 ANQGSEA. J gave up 4 bases and V 3 bases, and 8 bases lay outside the gene matches. The CDR3 has 15 amino acids. CDR3 sequence: CSVDPTGRGTGELFF. CDR3 nucleotides: TGCAGCGTTGACCCGACAGGGCGAGGCACCGGGGAGCTGTTTTTT.

The rearrangement uses TRBV6-5 and TRBJ2-3; 9 nucleotides match TRBD2. Germline V gene lookup returns CDR1 MNHEY and CDR2 SVGAGI. CDR3 length equals 16 residues. V lost 0 bases and J lost 7; bases outside the gene matches: 8. CDR3 amino acids: CASSYSGGGAANTQYF. CDR3 nucleotide sequence: TGTGCCAGCAGTTACTCGGGCGGGGGGGCCGCGAATACGCAGTATTTT.

The rearrangement links TRBV14 to TRBJ1-4, with D possibly TRBD1 on 6 matching bases. The V and J ends lost 1 base and 11 bases respectively, with 11 bases between them. Germline-derived CDR1 and CDR2 are SGHDN and FVKESK. The CDR3 sequence is 13 residues long. The CDR3 is CASSQARGLKLFF. CDR3 DNA sequence: TGTGCCAGCAGCCAAGCCAGGGGTCTTAAACTGTTTTTT.

Written as DNA, the CDR3 is TGTGCCAGTAGTATAGATAGGGGAAACACTGAAGCTTTCTTT. Its protein is CASSIDRGNTEAFF. This sequence joins TRBV19 and TRBJ1-1, with D perhaps matching TRBD1 (5 bases). V was trimmed by 0 bases and J by 2 bases, leaving 7 bases between them. Germline V gene data show CDR1 as LNHDA and CDR2 as SQIVND (reference sequence). This CDR3 region has 14 residues.

The CDR3 reads CASSPGLRGTEAFF. The DNA for the CDR3 is TGTGCCAGCAGCCCTGGACTACGGGGGACTGAAGCTTTCTTT. The genes are TRBV7-9 and TRBJ1-1, with D possibly TRBD1 on 5 matching bases. V was cut by 5 bases and J by 5 bases, with 15 bases left in between. This CDR3 comprises 14 residues. CDR1 is SEHNR and CDR2 is FQNEAQ in the germline V gene (reference sequence).

The V gene is TRBV3-1 (or the pseudogene TRBV3-2), the J gene TRBJ1-3; TRBD1 matches 7 bases. The CDR3 extends over 16 amino acids. CDR1 and CDR2 from the germline V gene are LGHDT and YNNKEL (reference sequence). V lost 4 bases to trimming and J lost 3 bases; unmatched junction nucleotides: 9. For the CDR3, the DNA is TGTGCCAGCAGCCGAAGATCAGGGGGAAGTGGAAACACCATATATTTT. Translation gives CASSRRSGGSGNTIYF.

The chain joins TRBV5-4 to TRBJ1-1, with 7 bases identical to TRBD1. Per germline, CDR1 SGHNT and CDR2 YYREEE (reference sequence). The CDR3 is made up of 12 amino acids. V lost 2 bases to trimming and J lost 11 bases; unmatched junction nucleotides: 6. The CDR3 spells CASSLGQDGAFF. CDR3 DNA sequence: TGTGCCAGCAGCTTAGGACAGGACGGGGCTTTCTTT.

The J gene is TRBJ2-2, the V gene TRBV5-6; no definite D call. Germline assignment: CDR1 SGHDT and CDR2 YYEEEE. The V end lost 7 bases, the J end lost 5 bases, and 21 bases lay between the germline ends. This CDR3 is built from 16 residues. CDR3 amino acids: CASAYFAAGLTGELFF. CDR3 DNA: TGTGCCAGCGCATATTTCGCCGCAGGTTTAACCGGGGAGCTGTTTTTT. Together with reference TRBV5-6 and TRBJ2-2, the CDR3 gives the full variable domain: DAGVTQSPTHLIKTRGQQVTLRCSPKSGHDTVSWYQQALGQGPQFIFQYYEEEERQRGNFPDRFSGHQFPNYSSELNVNALLLGDSALYLCASAYFAAGLTGELFFGEGSRLTVL.

This sequence joins TRBV28 and TRBJ1-1, with 7 positions matching TRBD1. Germline loops: CDR1 MDHEN, CDR2 SYDVKM. Trimming cost V 4 bases and J 5 bases; bases outside gene matches: 10. This CDR3 region has 15 residues. CDR3 nucleotides: TGTGCCAGCAGTTCCGGGACAGAACAAGGTACTGAAGCTTTCTTT. This codes for CASSSGTEQGTEAFF.

The chain carries TRBV20-1 and TRBJ1-3, with D unresolved. V lost 7 bases, J lost 4 bases, and 8 bases lay in between. Germline assignment: CDR1 DFQATT and CDR2 SNEGSKA (reference sequence). The CDR3 is 11 amino acids. The CDR3 region has the DNA TGCAGTGTCCCGGTGGGAAACACCATATATTTT. Translated, it gives CSVPVGNTIYF.

This clone was found once. The chain joins TRBV30 to TRBJ2-5, with D tentatively TRBD2 (5 bases). Germline CDR1 and CDR2: GTSNPN and SVGIG (reference sequence). With 4 bases removed from V and 2 bases from J, the gap between germline ends came to 14 bases. This CDR3 is 14 amino acids long. The CDR3 DNA sequence: TGTGCCTGGACACCGGGAAGGGCACAAGAGACCCAGTACTTC. As protein: CAWTPGRAQETQYF.

V gene TRBV2 combines with J gene TRBJ1-4; possibly TRBD1 for D (5 bases). V was pared by 9 bases and J by 0 bases, with 17 bases between. CDR1 is SNHLY, CDR2 FYNNEI, per germline. The CDR3 sequence is 16 residues long. CDR3 DNA sequence: TGTGCCAGTAAAATCGGGGGGTTCGCAACTAATGAAAAACTGTTTTTT. It translates to CASKIGGFATNEKLFF.

J is TRBJ2-1 and V is TRBV5-8; D gene uncertain. V was shortened by 2 bases and J by 11 bases, with 11 bases between the two germline ends. CDR1 is SGHTS, CDR2 YDEGEE, per germline. The CDR3 runs 12 residues. This CDR3 is CASSLRVLKQFF. In DNA form, the CDR3 reads TGTGCCAGCAGCTTACGGGTTTTAAAGCAGTTCTTC.

The J gene is TRBJ2-7, the V gene TRBV27; no reliable D call. Germline assignment: CDR1 MNHEY and CDR2 SMNVEV (reference sequence). Between the trimmed V and J ends, which lost 7 bases and 5 bases, there was a span of 9 bases. The CDR3 spans 11 residues. The CDR3 protein is CASTPPDEQYF. The DNA of the CDR3 is TGTGCCAGCACCCCCCCTGACGAGCAGTACTTC.

The chain joins TRBV6-5 to TRBJ1-1; perhaps TRBD1 as D (6 bases). Trimming removed 6 bases at V and 11 bases at J, with 19 bases between. CDR1 MNHEY and CDR2 SVGAGI come from the germline V gene. The CDR3 consists of 13 residues. CDR3 sequence: CASRTNREGPAFF. CDR3 bases: TGTGCCAGCAGGACAAACAGGGAAGGACCGGCTTTCTTT.

This rearrangement joins TRBV4-2 to TRBJ2-7, with 8 bases lining up with TRBD1. V was clipped by 1 base and J by 3 bases; unmatched bases: 11. The CDR3 runs 17 residues. Per germline, CDR1 LGHNA and CDR2 YNFKEQ. As DNA, the CDR3 is TGTGCCAGCAGCCAAGGTCTGGGCACAGGGGGTTTCTACGAGCAGTACTTC. Translation: CASSQGLGTGGFYEQYF.